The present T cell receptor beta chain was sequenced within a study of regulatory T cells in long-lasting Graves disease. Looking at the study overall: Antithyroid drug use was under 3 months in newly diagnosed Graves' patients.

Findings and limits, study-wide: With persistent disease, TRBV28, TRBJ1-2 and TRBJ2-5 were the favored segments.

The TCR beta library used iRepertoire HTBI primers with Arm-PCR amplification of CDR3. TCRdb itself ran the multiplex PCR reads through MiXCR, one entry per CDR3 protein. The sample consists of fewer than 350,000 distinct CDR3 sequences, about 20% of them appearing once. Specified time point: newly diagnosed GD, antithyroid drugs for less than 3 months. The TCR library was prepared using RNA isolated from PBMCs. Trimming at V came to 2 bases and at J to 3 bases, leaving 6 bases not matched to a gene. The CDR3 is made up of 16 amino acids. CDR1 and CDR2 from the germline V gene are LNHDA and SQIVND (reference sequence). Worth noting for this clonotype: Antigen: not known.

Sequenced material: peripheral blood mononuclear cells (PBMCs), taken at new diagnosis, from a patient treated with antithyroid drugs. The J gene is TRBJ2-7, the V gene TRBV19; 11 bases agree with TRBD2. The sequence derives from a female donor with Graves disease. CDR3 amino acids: CASSIRTSGPHYEQYF. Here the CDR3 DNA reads TGTGCCAGTAGTATACGGACTAGCGGGCCTCACTACGAGCAGTACTTC.